What follows is one T cell receptor beta chain and its context. The data belong to a study of shared T cell receptors in the human thymus. Only in-frame clones appear in the TCRdb table, and some are missing; sequencing was by immunoSEQ multiplex PCR. The table records some 700,000 clones, 85% to 90% of them present only once. Germline CDR1 reads SGHVS; CDR2 reads FQNEAQ. V trimming: 5 bases; J trimming: 6 bases; junction bases outside the gene matches: 9. The CDR3 has 14 residues. The same data also contributed to another study, on human thymus T cells. That investigation notes: Thymus tissue was removed during corrective cardiac surgery. Use of V and J genes seemed skewed within the thymic and blood repertoires.

This chain links TRBV7-8 with TRBJ2-7; 8 nucleotides match TRBD1. The sequenced material came from thymocytes. This TCR was sampled from a boy in the first two years of life with a congenital heart defect. CDR3 protein: CASSVRWTGLEQYF. CDR3 sequence (DNA): TGTGCCAGCAGCGTACGGTGGACAGGGCTCGAGCAGTACTTC. Full variable domain (rest looked up from reference TRBV7-8 and TRBJ2-7): GAGVSQSPRYKVAKRGQDVALRCDPISGHVSLFWYQQALGQGPEFLTYFQNEAQLDKSGLPSDRFFAERPEGSVSTLKIQRTQQEDSAVYLCASSVRWTGLEQYFGPGTRLTVT.